Presented here are 24 T cell receptor beta chains from one specimen sequenced in a study of naive and memory T cell subsets. Both TRBC1 and TRBC2 were covered by a beta constant-region primer of two equimolar oligonucleotides. Four rounds of PCR amplified the ligated cDNA using nested alpha and beta constant-region primers plus SP2. TCRdb called the UMI-ligation and nested PCR reads again in MiXCR, with one record for every CDR3 protein. The repertoire holds about 150,000 distinct CDR3 sequences, with roughly 22% as singletons. General observations from the study: A few larger clonotypes appeared in naive repertoires, especially CD8, possibly memory cells re-expressing CD45RA.

The antigens these receptors bind are not known. Sequencing was performed on naive CD4+ T cells from blood. The receptors derive from a human donor in good health.

The genes are TRBV27 and TRBJ1-2; D is ambiguous. From germline, CDR1 is MNHEY and CDR2 SMNVEV (reference sequence). CDR3 size: 18 residues. V lost 0 bases to trimming and J lost 0 bases, with 17 bases between them. This CDR3 reads CASSLSARSPSSNYGYTF. The CDR3 nucleotides are TGTGCCAGCAGTTTATCCGCCAGGTCCCCTTCCTCTAACTATGGCTACACCTTC.

This clonotype has just a few counts. The chain is built from TRBV29-1 and TRBJ2-5; the D gene is possibly TRBD1 (6 bases). Trimming shortened V by 4 bases and J by 5 bases, and 11 bases separated the two germline ends. Germline V gene data show CDR1 as SQVTM and CDR2 as ANQGSEA. The CDR3 has 12 amino acids. The CDR3 is CSVARGGETQYF. CDR3 sequence (DNA): TGCAGCGTTGCCAGGGGCGGGGAGACCCAGTACTTC.

This clonotype has only a few counts. The chain carries TRBV3-1 and TRBJ2-3; TRBD1 or TRBD2 may be the D gene (5 bases each). Germline V lookup: CDR1 LGHDT, CDR2 YNNKEL (reference sequence). The CDR3 is 14 amino acids. V lost 5 bases to trimming and J lost 6 bases, with 15 bases between them. DNA of the CDR3: TGTGCCAGCAGCGCCGGGACCCTTATGGATACGCAGTATTTT. This encodes CASSAGTLMDTQYF.

This clonotype was seen ten or more times. The chain uses TRBV7-2 and TRBJ2-7, with 11 bases identical to TRBD2. V shed 4 bases and J 3 bases; nucleotides not matched to a gene: 5. Germline values: CDR1 SGHTA, CDR2 FQGNSA. This CDR3 spans 15 amino acids. In DNA form, the CDR3 reads TGTGCCAGCAGCTACGGGACTAGCGGTCTCTACGAGCAGTACTTC. This codes for CASSYGTSGLYEQYF.

This clonotype was seen more than once but under ten times. The V gene is TRBV20-1, the J gene TRBJ2-7; weak D call: TRBD2 (7 bases). The germline gives CDR1 DFQATT, CDR2 SNEGSKA (reference sequence). The CDR3 contains 14 residues. The CDR3 DNA sequence: TGCAGCGCTGAAGGGGGAGGGCCCTCGAACGAGCAGTACTTC. This translates into CSAEGGGPSNEQYF.

CDR3 loop: CASSSKLRDRVATNEKLFF. The CDR3 DNA reads as TGTGCCAGCAGCTCCAAACTCCGGGACAGAGTTGCAACTAATGAAAAACTGTTTTTT. This sequence joins TRBV7-6 and TRBJ1-4; the match to TRBD1 covers 7 bases. Unmatched junction bases numbered 14, after V lost 4 bases and J lost 0 bases. Looked up from germline, CDR1 is SGHVS and CDR2 is FNYEAQ. This CDR3 region has 19 residues.

The chain carries TRBV6-1 and TRBJ2-4; 7 bases line up with TRBD2. V lost 4 bases, J lost 12 bases, and 6 bases stayed unmatched. Germline-derived CDR1 and CDR2 are MNHNS and SASEGT. CDR3 length equals 12 residues. CDR3: CASSGGGRAQYF. The DNA for the CDR3 is TGTGCCAGCAGTGGGGGGGGAAGGGCTCAGTACTTC.

V and J are TRBV7-2 and TRBJ1-6; 10 bases fit TRBD1. The CDR3 length is 15 residues. After removal of 5 bases from V and 9 bases from J, the junction contained 7 bases not matched to a gene. In germline, CDR1 is SGHTA, CDR2 FQGNSA. The CDR3 loop is CASSQGTGVASPLHF. CDR3 nucleotides: TGTGCCAGCAGCCAGGGGACAGGGGTGGCTTCACCCCTCCACTTT.

In this sample, this clonotype turned up a few times. The chain employs TRBV6-5 and TRBJ1-1; D ambiguous. The CDR3 totals 14 residues. Germline V gives CDR1 MNHEY, CDR2 SVGAGI. V gave up 2 bases and J gave up 4 bases, with 11 bases separating them. CDR3 in amino acids: CASSYILSSTEAFF. CDR3 DNA sequence: TGTGCCAGCAGTTACATCCTGAGCAGCACTGAAGCTTTCTTT.

In its sample, this clonotype was seen a few times. The chain employs TRBV28 and TRBJ2-6, with no clear D. The germline gives CDR1 MDHEN, CDR2 SYDVKM. There are 15 residues in the CDR3. V lost 7 bases and J 6 bases, leaving 16 bases between the germline ends. CDR3 sequence reads: CASMLTPTEANVLTF. For the CDR3, the DNA is TGTGCCAGCATGTTAACGCCCACAGAGGCCAACGTCCTGACTTTC.

The table lists this clonotype with many counts. This chain links TRBV7-9 with TRBJ1-1; D gene unclear. V lost 5 bases and J 4 bases, leaving 8 bases between the germline ends. The CDR3 consists of 12 residues. Germline values: CDR1 SEHNR, CDR2 FQNEAQ (reference sequence). The CDR3 sequence: CASSPRGTEAFF. CDR3 coding DNA: TGTGCCAGCAGCCCCCGGGGCACTGAAGCTTTCTTT.

This clonotype was detected only once. The chain employs TRBV28 and TRBJ1-1, with a tentative D call TRBD1 (6 bases). The V end lost 5 bases, the J end lost 5 bases, and 18 bases lay between the germline ends. Germline-derived CDR1 and CDR2 are MDHEN and SYDVKM. The CDR3 extends over 15 amino acids. In nucleotides, the CDR3 is TGTGCCAGCAGTCTACCGGACAGTCGGAGAACTGAAGCTTTCTTT. As protein: CASSLPDSRRTEAFF.

This clonotype was picked up many times. V usage is TRBV28 and J usage is TRBJ2-7, with D maybe TRBD2 (6 bases). Trimming took off 5 bases at V and 4 bases at J, with 30 bases between the two ends. The CDR3 is made up of 19 amino acids. CDR1 is MDHEN and CDR2 is SYDVKM in the germline V gene. CDR3 DNA: TGTGCCAGCAGTCGAAGCGGGCGCGGGACGGCAAACCCGAGATACGAGCAGTACTTC. Translating it yields CASSRSGRGTANPRYEQYF. Complete variable domain (other parts from reference TRBV28 and TRBJ2-7): DVKVTQSSRYLVKRTGEKVFLECVQDMDHENMFWYRQDPGLGLRLIYFSYDVKMKEKGDIPEGYSVSREKKERFSLILESASTNQTSMYLCASSRSGRGTANPRYEQYFGPGTRLTVT.

This clonotype was seen more than once but under ten times. V and J are TRBV6-5 and TRBJ1-2; the match to TRBD1 covers 10 bases. The CDR3 is 17 residues long. The germline CDR1 and CDR2 sequences are MNHEY and SVGAGI. After removal of 4 bases from V and 2 bases from J, the junction contained 10 bases not matched to a gene. CDR3 protein: CASSSFRDRGANYGYTF. DNA for the CDR3: TGTGCCAGCAGTTCGTTTCGGGACAGGGGAGCCAACTATGGCTACACCTTC.

The V call is TRBV9, the J call TRBJ1-5, with D possibly matching TRBD1 (6 bases). The CDR3 is made up of 13 amino acids. Per germline, CDR1 SGDLS and CDR2 YYNGEE. V was pared by 3 bases and J by 9 bases, with 13 bases between. DNA of the CDR3: TGTGCCAGCAGCGAAAGGGGGGGTGGGCCCCAGCATTTT. Translation gives CASSERGGGPQHF. The full variable domain, its missing parts supplied by reference TRBV9 and TRBJ1-5, is DSGVTQTPKHLITATGQRVTLRCSPRSGDLSVYWYQQSLDQGLQFLIQYYNGEERAKGNILERFSAQQFPDLHSELNLSSLELGDSALYFCASSERGGGPQHFGDGTRLSIL.

V gene TRBV18 combines with J gene TRBJ1-4, with a possible D match to TRBD1 (5 bases). V shed 6 bases and J shed 2 bases, with 16 bases lying between them. There are 16 residues in the CDR3. Germline CDR1 and CDR2: KGHSH and LQKENI. This CDR3 is CASSTQRGSTNEKLFF. The CDR3 DNA is TGTGCCAGCTCGACACAGAGGGGATCGACTAATGAAAAACTGTTTTTT.

The chain recombines TRBV7-6 with TRBJ2-7; TRBD1 aligns across 8 bases. The CDR3 is made up of 14 amino acids. The germline CDR1 and CDR2 sequences are SGHVS and FNYEAQ. Trimming took 3 bases from V and 4 from J; bases not matched to a gene: 5. The CDR3: CASSFQGAGYEQYF. In DNA form, the CDR3 reads TGTGCCAGCAGCTTCCAGGGGGCTGGATACGAGCAGTACTTC. Complete variable domain (other parts from reference TRBV7-6 and TRBJ2-7): GAGVSQSPRYKVTKRGQDVALRCDPISGHVSLYWYRQALGQGPEFLTYFNYEAQQDKSGLPNDRFSAERPEGSISTLTIQRTEQRDSAMYRCASSFQGAGYEQYFGPGTRLTVT.

This rearrangement joins TRBV12-3 or TRBV12-4 to TRBJ2-7, with 11 bases fitting TRBD1. The CDR3 spans 14 residues. The trim removed 6 bases at V and 7 bases at J, leaving 8 bases unmatched. As DNA, the CDR3 is TGTGCCAGCAGGGAAGGACAGGGGGCGCATGAGCAGTACTTC. This translates into CASREGQGAHEQYF.

This clonotype was detected only a few times. V usage is TRBV3-1 and J usage is TRBJ2-1, with 9 bases lining up with TRBD2. Trimming at V came to 8 bases and at J to 6 bases, leaving 17 bases not matched to a gene. Germline CDR1 LGHDT, CDR2 YNNKEL (reference sequence). CDR3 length equals 17 residues. CDR3: CASFGYSGSQSINEQFF. CDR3 sequence (DNA): TGTGCCAGCTTCGGGTATAGCGGGAGTCAGAGCATCAATGAGCAGTTCTTC.

The rearrangement uses TRBV5-5 and TRBJ2-1, with D uncertain. The CDR3 covers 16 residues. V was shortened by 3 bases and J by 9 bases, with 22 bases between the two germline ends. Germline V CDR1 and CDR2: SGHKS, YYEKEE (reference sequence). For the CDR3, the DNA is TGTGCCAGCAGCTCCACCGACGGTAGGAAGGGTAGTGAGCAGTTCTTC. Its translation: CASSSTDGRKGSEQFF.

The CDR3 protein is CASSPWGGVSYEQYF. CDR3 coding DNA: TGTGCCAGCAGTCCCTGGGGCGGGGTCTCCTACGAGCAGTACTTC. V usage is TRBV28 and J usage is TRBJ2-7; a weak D match, TRBD2 (6 bases). This CDR3 has 15 residues. Germline V gene sequence: CDR1 MDHEN, CDR2 SYDVKM. V was shortened by 5 bases and J by 0 bases, with 14 bases between the two germline ends.

V gene TRBV20-1 combines with J gene TRBJ2-3; possible D gene TRBD2, 6 bases. The CDR3 extends over 15 amino acids. V was trimmed by 3 bases and J by 4 bases, leaving 17 bases between them. In germline, CDR1 is DFQATT, CDR2 SNEGSKA (reference sequence). CDR3 protein: CSASSLGGKSDTQYF. As DNA, the CDR3 is TGCAGTGCTAGCTCACTTGGGGGGAAATCAGATACGCAGTATTTT.

Of note for this clonotype: One junction end disagrees with the germline gene, perhaps due to a read error. The J gene is TRBJ1-5, the V gene TRBV27; 9 positions agree with TRBD1. The CDR3 totals 13 residues. Germline CDR1 and CDR2: MNHEY and SMNVEV (reference sequence). The CDR3 DNA sequence: TGCGGGACAGGGATTATGGGCAATCAGCCCCAGCATTTT. Translated: CGTGIMGNQPQHF.

In its sample, this clonotype was seen once. V gene TRBV2 combines with J gene TRBJ2-7; 8 bases match TRBD1. Germline CDR1 and CDR2: SNHLY and FYNNEI. J lost 6 bases, V lost 6 bases, and 7 bases had no gene match. This CDR3 has 13 amino acids. The CDR3, as DNA: TGTGCCAGCAGGGACAGGGTCCCGTCCGAGCAGTACTTC. As protein: CASRDRVPSEQYF.